These 28 T cell receptor beta chains share one sample of origin, sequenced in a study of T-cell memory formation after mild COVID-19. TCRdb reprocessed the 5' RACE reads with MiXCR, giving one entry per CDR3 protein. The sample has about 440,000 distinct CDR3 sequences, 15% to 25% seen once. The sequenced sample consisted of PBMCs or a T cell subset sorted from them (not recorded which). All receptors come from an adult woman who had mild COVID-19 (a few samples of this study predate the infection). Cell type and time point are not known.

V usage is TRBV4-3 and J usage is TRBJ2-7, with TRBD2 as a possible D gene (6 bases). In germline, CDR1 is LGHNA, CDR2 YSLEER. V was trimmed by 0 bases and J by 6 bases, leaving 21 bases between them. The CDR3 runs to 17 residues. The DNA for the CDR3 is TGCGCCAGCAGCCAAGATTGGTACGGGGGAGTCGGCTCCGAGCAGTACTTC. Translating it yields CASSQDWYGGVGSEQYF.

This clonotype has ten or more counts. The V gene is TRBV21-1, the J gene TRBJ2-7; the table's D gene call, TRBD1, was not cross checked with the DNA. TRBV21-1 has pseudogene status. The CDR3 loop spans 14 amino acids. CDR3 protein: CASSNGQDSYEQYF. In DNA form, the CDR3 reads TGTGCCAGCAGCAACGGACAGGATTCCTACGAGCAGTACTTC.

The chain uses TRBV9 and TRBJ1-5, with TRBD1 identical over 8 bases. V trimming: 0 bases; J trimming: 7 bases; junction bases outside the gene matches: 6. CDR3 length: 15 amino acids. Germline assignment: CDR1 SGDLS and CDR2 YYNGEE. CDR3 amino acids: CASSVGGQGGQPQHF. The CDR3 region has the DNA TGTGCCAGCAGCGTAGGAGGACAGGGAGGGCAGCCCCAGCATTTT.

This clonotype was picked up a small number of times. The rearrangement links TRBV7-9 to TRBJ2-3; D not certain. The CDR3 totals 17 residues. CDR1 is SEHNR and CDR2 is FQNEAQ in the germline V gene (reference sequence). Trimming pared 6 bases from V and 4 bases from J, leaving 23 bases between. The CDR3, as DNA: TGTGCCAGCAGTCCCACGGCGACCTTCGGCCGAGCAGATACGCAGTATTTT. Its translation: CASSPTATFGRADTQYF.

This clonotype was seen a few times. CDR3 loop: CASTPGGGLDQPQHF. CDR3 in DNA: TGCGCCAGCACCCCGGGAGGGGGCTTGGATCAGCCCCAGCATTTT. V gene TRBV5-1 combines with J gene TRBJ1-5; 7 bases agree with TRBD1. This CDR3 has 15 residues. Looked up from germline, CDR1 is SGHRS and CDR2 is YFSETQ. J lost 5 bases, V lost 6 bases, and 11 bases had no gene match.

In its sample, this clonotype was seen once. This rearrangement joins TRBV4-1 to TRBJ2-7; 14 bases are shared with TRBD2. The trim removed 3 bases at V and 4 bases at J, leaving 8 bases unmatched. Germline V CDR1 and CDR2: MGHRA, YSYEKL. The CDR3 is 17 residues long. The CDR3 DNA reads as TGCGCCAGCAGCCAGGCCGGACTAGCGGGAGGTGCGTACGAGCAGTACTTC. Translation gives CASSQAGLAGGAYEQYF.

This clonotype was recorded a few times. The rearrangement joins TRBV7-9 to TRBJ2-5; D gene uncertain. CDR3 size: 15 residues. The V end was cut by 2 bases, the J end by 3 bases, with 13 bases between. Germline loops: CDR1 SEHNR, CDR2 FQNEAQ (reference sequence). CDR3 DNA sequence: TGTGCCAGCAGCTTACCTGTACGAAGGGAAGAGACCCAGTACTTC. Protein product: CASSLPVRREETQYF.

The chain joins TRBV29-1 to TRBJ1-1; no clear D. CDR3 length equals 13 residues. CDR1 is SQVTM and CDR2 is ANQGSEA in the germline V gene. The V end lost 7 bases, the J end lost 3 bases, and 15 bases lay between the germline ends. CDR3 loop: CSASSGWDTEAFF. CDR3 bases: TGCAGCGCCTCGTCGGGTTGGGACACTGAAGCTTTCTTT.

The CDR3 loop is CAITGTSGYEQYF. The CDR3 bases are TGTGCCATCACCGGGACTAGCGGCTACGAGCAGTACTTC. The rearrangement joins TRBV10-3 to TRBJ2-7; TRBD2 aligns across 11 bases. J was trimmed by 3 bases and V by 7 bases; bases with no gene match: 2. Germline V lookup: CDR1 ENHRY, CDR2 SYGVKD. This CDR3 has 13 residues.

The chain joins TRBV5-1 to TRBJ1-3, with TRBD1 matching 8 bases. CDR1 and CDR2 from the germline V gene are SGHRS and YFSETQ. V lost 4 bases and J lost 3; bases outside the gene matches: 9. The CDR3 loop spans 16 amino acids. Written as DNA, the CDR3 is TGCGCCAGCAGCCTGGACCCAGGGGGCGATGGAAACACCATATATTTT. It encodes CASSLDPGGDGNTIYF.

There are a few counts of this clonotype. The chain links TRBV7-2 to TRBJ1-5; D is possibly TRBD1 (5 bases). This CDR3 is 16 amino acids long. Germline CDR1 and CDR2: SGHTA and FQGNSA. V was clipped by 1 base and J by 1 base, with 11 bases between them. DNA for the CDR3: TGTGCCAGCAGCTTAGGCCAGGGTCCGAGCAATCAGCCCCAGCATTTT. Translating it yields CASSLGQGPSNQPQHF.

J is TRBJ2-7 and V is TRBV12-3 or TRBV12-4; D might be TRBD1 (6 bases). The CDR3 loop spans 12 amino acids. Trimming removed 9 bases from V and 0 bases from J, with 9 bases in between. The CDR3 DNA is TGTGCCAGTCAGGGGAGCTCCTACGAGCAGTACTTC. It translates to CASQGSSYEQYF.

The rearrangement links TRBV6-5 to TRBJ1-1, with a possible D match to TRBD1 (5 bases). Germline-derived CDR1 and CDR2 are MNHEY and SVGAGI. The CDR3 length is 15 residues. V lost 2 bases, J lost 4 bases, and 14 bases lay in between. The CDR3 DNA is TGTGCCAGCAGTTACCGTCGGGGGTTCAGCACTGAAGCTTTCTTT. Translating gives CASSYRRGFSTEAFF.

The table lists this clonotype with a few counts. V is TRBV7-9 and J is TRBJ1-1, with 8 bases matching TRBD1. V trimming: 1 base; J trimming: 2 bases; junction bases outside the gene matches: 9. Germline V gene sequence: CDR1 SEHNR, CDR2 FQNEAQ (reference sequence). The CDR3 spans 17 residues. The CDR3 here is CASSLEGRGPSNTEAFF. DNA of the CDR3: TGTGCCAGCAGCTTAGAGGGCAGGGGGCCCTCCAACACTGAAGCTTTCTTT.

The chain is built from TRBV7-8 and TRBJ2-1; no clear D. Trimming removed 5 bases at V and 9 bases at J, with 23 bases between. CDR3 size: 16 residues. CDR1 is SGHVS, CDR2 FQNEAQ, per germline. CDR3 DNA: TGTGCCAGCAGCAACGCCCGCCCGGGCGCCGTGGGTGAGCAGTTCTTC. Its protein product is CASSNARPGAVGEQFF.

For this clonotype: The junction departs from the called germline gene at one end, perhaps through a read error. The chain has TRBV7-6 and TRBJ2-1; no definite D call. Germline assignment: CDR1 SGHVS and CDR2 FNYEAQ. This CDR3 contains 15 residues. CDR3 DNA: TGTGCCAGCAGCTTAGCGTTCATCGGCTACGATGAGCAGTTCTTC. Its translation is CASSLAFIGYDEQFF. Together with reference TRBV7-6 and TRBJ2-1, the CDR3 gives the full variable domain: GAGVSQSPRYKVTKRGQDVALRCDPISGHVSLYWYRQALGQGPEFLTYFNYEAQQDKSGLPNDRFSAERPEGSISTLTIQRTEQRDSAMYRCASSLAFIGYDEQFFGPGTRLTVL.

The rearrangement uses TRBV7-9 and TRBJ2-7, with no clear D. The CDR3 is 15 residues long. The germline gives CDR1 SEHNR, CDR2 FQNEAQ (reference sequence). Trimming left V 3 bases short and J 6 bases short, with 18 bases between. The CDR3 protein is CASSFERPAGIEQYF. For the CDR3, the DNA is TGTGCCAGCAGCTTTGAACGCCCAGCTGGGATCGAGCAGTACTTC.

This chain uses TRBV7-2 with TRBJ2-7, with 7 bases lining up with TRBD2. The CDR3 runs to 16 residues. Germline CDR1 SGHTA, CDR2 FQGNSA. The V gene end was trimmed by 3 bases and the J gene end by 3 bases; junction bases not matched to a gene: 11. The CDR3 loop reads CASSFTRTRVGYEQYF. CDR3 DNA sequence: TGTGCCAGCAGCTTCACTCGGACTAGGGTCGGCTACGAGCAGTACTTC.

A few counts support this clonotype. The chain is built from TRBV5-1 and TRBJ1-1; a possible D gene is TRBD1 (5 bases). The CDR3 is 14 residues long. The germline V gene has CDR1 SGHRS and CDR2 YFSETQ. V was cut by 4 bases and J by 1 base, with 11 bases left in between. CDR3 in amino acids: CASSEGLGNTEAFF. CDR3 nucleotide sequence: TGCGCCAGCAGCGAGGGACTGGGGAACACTGAAGCTTTCTTT.

This clonotype turned up a few times. V gene TRBV6-5 combines with J gene TRBJ1-1, with D hard to call. Trimming took 7 bases from V and 2 from J, leaving 5 bases between them. Germline V gene sequence: CDR1 MNHEY, CDR2 SVGAGI. This CDR3 is built from 11 residues. CDR3 residues: CASTGNTEAFF. CDR3 coding DNA: TGTGCCAGCACGGGCAACACTGAAGCTTTCTTT.

This clonotype was detected many times. The chain has TRBV5-1 and TRBJ2-5; 9 nucleotides agree with TRBD1. Germline V gene data show CDR1 as SGHRS and CDR2 as YFSETQ. The CDR3 contains 14 residues. The V and J ends lost 3 bases and 3 bases, in that order; junction bases with no gene match: 3. The CDR3, as DNA: TGCGCCAGCAGCTCTCGGGACAGGGAAGAGACCCAGTACTTC. Translation gives CASSSRDREETQYF. Variable domain in full (rest from reference TRBV5-1 and TRBJ2-5): KAGVTQTPRYLIKTRGQQVTLSCSPISGHRSVSWYQQTPGQGLQFLFEYFSETQRNKGNFPGRFSGRQFSNSRSEMNVSTLELGDSALYLCASSSRDREETQYFGPGTRLLVL.

There are a few counts of this clonotype. The chain uses TRBV18 and TRBJ2-5, with D perhaps TRBD2 (6 bases). Germline lookup yields CDR1 KGHSH and CDR2 LQKENI. V lost 6 bases, J lost 5 bases, and 13 bases lay in between. The CDR3 sequence is 13 residues long. CDR3 region: CASSGLLIETQYF. Written as DNA, the CDR3 is TGTGCCAGCTCGGGACTGCTAATCGAGACCCAGTACTTC.

This clonotype has more than one count but fewer than ten. The J gene is TRBJ2-7, the V gene TRBV5-6; D ambiguous. The length of the CDR3 is 15 residues. Germline CDR1 and CDR2: SGHDT and YYEEEE. V was shortened by 1 base and J by 3 bases, with 14 bases between the two germline ends. The CDR3: CASSLISVGDYEQYF. DNA for the CDR3: TGTGCCAGCAGCTTGATTTCAGTGGGCGACTACGAGCAGTACTTC.

A few counts support this clonotype. The chain has TRBV4-1 and TRBJ2-7; TRBD1 agrees at 9 bases. Germline loops: CDR1 MGHRA, CDR2 YSYEKL. Losses at the gene ends were 0 bases for V and 6 bases for J; bases not matched to a gene: 6. The CDR3 covers 15 residues. The CDR3 protein is CASSQDRDRESEQYF. CDR3 coding DNA: TGCGCCAGCAGCCAAGACCGGGACAGGGAGTCCGAGCAGTACTTC.

The chain carries TRBV24-1 and TRBJ2-1, with TRBD2 matching 7 bases. Losses at the gene ends were 5 bases for V and 5 bases for J; bases not matched to a gene: 14. This CDR3 is 17 amino acids long. Germline V gene lookup returns CDR1 KGHDR and CDR2 SFDVKD. CDR3 amino acids: CATSAPTREGWDNEQFF. The CDR3 DNA is TGTGCCACCAGTGCCCCTACCAGGGAGGGCTGGGACAATGAGCAGTTCTTC.

V gene TRBV7-2 combines with J gene TRBJ1-4; unclear D gene. Per germline, CDR1 SGHTA and CDR2 FQGNSA. The CDR3 has 13 amino acids. Trimming took 5 bases from V and 7 from J, leaving 11 bases between them. CDR3 sequence (DNA): TGTGCCAGCAGCCGGAGGGTTTCTGAAAAACTGTTTTTT. Its translation is CASSRRVSEKLFF.

This clonotype was picked up many times. The chain is built from TRBV4-1 and TRBJ2-5, with D perhaps matching TRBD2 (5 bases). This CDR3 has 13 residues. The V end lost 4 bases, the J end lost 5 bases, and 11 bases lay between the germline ends. Per germline, CDR1 MGHRA and CDR2 YSYEKL. CDR3 DNA: TGCGCCAGCAGCCCCTACGGGAAGGAGACCCAGTACTTC. Translating it yields CASSPYGKETQYF.

This chain links TRBV24-1 with TRBJ1-5; D unclear. Germline assignment: CDR1 KGHDR and CDR2 SFDVKD. This CDR3 comprises 14 residues. V was clipped by 0 bases and J by 2 bases, with 4 bases between them. The CDR3 DNA sequence: TGTGCCACCAGTGATTTGGGGGGCAATCAGCCCCAGCATTTT. This codes for CATSDLGGNQPQHF.